The entry below describes one TCR beta chain. This clonotype was observed at least ten times. What antigen it recognizes has not been identified. Per-base quality was not reported, and no clone a single base away is much larger than it. For CDR1 and CDR2, the germline V gene (reference sequence) lists DFQATT and SNEGSKA. Taken from cysteine to phenylalanine, the CDR3 has 15 residues. Only the CDR3 region is kept as DNA, spanning 45 bases read in frame from base 1. V sheds 6 bases and J sheds 7 bases, leaving 19 bases between their ends. This sample was taken from a study of T-cell reconstitution after alpha-beta-depleted transplantation in children (dated by TCRdb to 2016 to 2017). Looking at the study overall: T-cell immune reconstitution after TCRalphabeta/CD19-depleted allogeneic hematopoietic cell transplantation in children was quantitatively tracked in the study by means of TCR repertoire profiling.

Preparation of the library involved PCR. The sequencer listed for this sample is Illumina HiSeq 2500. To normalize quantification of the TCRbeta repertoire, the TCR libraries were built with molecular barcoding that relied on unique molecular identifiers. Starting from the raw public reads, TCRdb applied fastp trimming at Q25, assembled clones with MiXCR and retained in-frame beta chains. One record per CDR3 amino acid sequence lists the most common genes and DNA. The sample table shows more than 200,000 distinct CDR3 sequences, and about 9.6% are seen once. In total, the top ten clones hold 5% to 5.5% of the sample.

The source was PBMCs from the stem cell graft donor, collected from the stem cell graft. The chain uses TRBV20-1 and TRBJ1-6; D gene: possibly TRBD1, on 6 matching bases. The source is a human donor who donated a stem cell graft to a child with SCID. The sequenced DNA: TGCAGTGCGACCCGACCCCCGGGGACAAATTCACCCCTCCACTTT. This translates into CSATRPPGTNSPLHF.